Below are 32 T cell receptor beta chains sequenced from a single sample in a study of T cells after yellow fever vaccination. Via MiXCR, TCRdb re-called the 5' RACE reads, giving one row per CDR3 protein. The table includes 300,000 or so distinct CDR3 sequences, around 8.6% detected once. The sequencing here drew on CD4+ T cells sorted from PBMCs, taken 5 days after the yellow fever booster vaccination. The origin of the receptors is a man younger than 35 who received the YFV17D yellow fever vaccine.

This clonotype has more than one count but fewer than ten. The rearrangement links TRBV9 to TRBJ1-6; D gene uncertain. Germline lookup yields CDR1 SGDLS and CDR2 YYNGEE. The germline V and J ends were trimmed by 0 bases and 10 bases, with 11 bases remaining between them. The length of the CDR3 is 14 residues. Written as DNA, the CDR3 is TGTGCCAGCAGCGTAGAAGAAAGTCGGTCACCCCTCCACTTT. Residues: CASSVEESRSPLHF.

This rearrangement joins TRBV5-1 to TRBJ1-2; 7 bases map to TRBD1. The CDR3 is 12 residues long. Unmatched junction bases numbered 2, after V lost 4 bases and J lost 5 bases. Germline-derived CDR1 and CDR2 are SGHRS and YFSETQ. The CDR3, as DNA: TGCGCCAGCAGCGTACAGGGGTATGGCTACACCTTC. Translated: CASSVQGYGYTF.

The chain carries TRBV5-1 and TRBJ2-7, with TRBD1 matching over 8 bases. Germline values: CDR1 SGHRS, CDR2 YFSETQ. The V gene end was trimmed by 0 bases and the J gene end by 3 bases; junction bases not matched to a gene: 8. The CDR3 extends over 16 amino acids. The CDR3 coding sequence is TGCGCCAGCAGCTTGGAACCGACGGGACAGGTCTACGAGCAGTACTTC. Amino acids: CASSLEPTGQVYEQYF.

This chain uses TRBV11-2 with TRBJ2-1, with 9 nucleotides matching TRBD2. From germline, CDR1 is SGHAT and CDR2 FQNNGV. Unmatched junction bases numbered 9, after V lost 5 bases and J lost 7 bases. CDR3 length equals 15 residues. CDR3 nucleotide sequence: TGTGCCAGCAGCCCTCCCCGGACTAGCGTAAATGAGCAGTTCTTC. Protein sequence: CASSPPRTSVNEQFF.

CDR3 amino acids: CASSLQGQINEKLFF. The CDR3 nucleotides read TGTGCCAGCAGCTTACAGGGACAGATTAATGAAAAACTGTTTTTT. The chain couples TRBV7-9 to TRBJ1-4, with TRBD1 identical over 7 bases. With V trimmed by 2 bases and J by 4 bases, 4 bases remained unmatched. Germline CDR1 reads SEHNR; CDR2 reads FQNEAQ (reference sequence). This CDR3 is 15 amino acids long.

The table lists this clonotype with a few counts. The V call is TRBV20-1, the J call TRBJ2-1, with D tentatively TRBD2 (5 bases). The CDR3 loop spans 11 amino acids. Between the trimmed V and J ends, which lost 3 bases and 8 bases, there was a span of 8 bases. Germline V CDR1 and CDR2: DFQATT, SNEGSKA (reference sequence). CDR3 residues: CSARGAHEQFF. CDR3 in DNA: TGCAGTGCTAGGGGAGCGCATGAGCAGTTCTTC.

This clonotype has a count of ten or more. CDR3 loop: CASKRDVHNEKLFF. The CDR3 DNA follows: TGTGCCAGCAAACGGGACGTACATAATGAAAAACTGTTTTTT. The chain has TRBV2 and TRBJ1-4; D is perhaps TRBD1 (5 bases). This CDR3 comprises 14 residues. Trimming took 7 bases from V and 4 from J, leaving 13 bases between them. The germline gives CDR1 SNHLY, CDR2 FYNNEI.

This clonotype was recorded many times. The gene calls are TRBV24-1 and TRBJ2-7, with D uncertain. Deletions cut 4 bases from V and 2 bases from J, with 5 bases between. The CDR3 has 12 amino acids. CDR1 is KGHDR, CDR2 SFDVKD, per germline. The CDR3 loop reads CATSEVAYEQYV. CDR3 nucleotide sequence: TGTGCCACCAGTGAGGTTGCCTACGAGCAGTACGTC.

This clonotype was observed a handful of times. The chain carries TRBV7-2 and TRBJ1-2, with D perhaps matching TRBD1 (5 bases). Trimming shortened V by 4 bases and J by 7 bases, and 16 bases separated the two germline ends. The CDR3 totals 14 residues. Per germline, CDR1 SGHTA and CDR2 FQGNSA. The CDR3 is CASSSGTQASGYTF. In DNA, the CDR3 is TGTGCCAGCAGCTCCGGGACCCAAGCAAGTGGCTACACCTTC.

The chain couples TRBV7-3 to TRBJ2-1; tentatively, D is TRBD1 (6 bases). Trimming removed 1 base from V and 11 bases from J, with 12 bases in between. Germline CDR1 reads SGHTA; CDR2 reads FQGTGA. This CDR3 is 13 amino acids long. This CDR3 reads CASSLNRVGQQFF. Here the CDR3 DNA reads TGTGCCAGCAGCTTAAACAGGGTGGGGCAGCAGTTCTTC. Full variable domain (outside the CDR3, taken from reference TRBV7-3 and TRBJ2-1): GAGVSQTPSNKVTEKGKYVELRCDPISGHTALYWYRQSLGQGPEFLIYFQGTGAADDSGLPNDRFFAVRPEGSVSTLKIQRTERGDSAVYLCASSLNRVGQQFFGPGTRLTVL.

As DNA, the CDR3 is TGCAGTGCTAGAGACCCTGGGCAGGGGAACACTGAAGCTTTCTTT. Amino acid sequence: CSARDPGQGNTEAFF. This sequence joins TRBV20-1 and TRBJ1-1; D is possibly TRBD1 (5 bases). The V end was cut by 0 bases, the J end by 1 base, with 12 bases between. CDR1 and CDR2 (germline): DFQATT, SNEGSKA (reference sequence). The CDR3 is 15 amino acids.

The rearrangement links TRBV4-2 to TRBJ1-5; D is unresolved. Germline assignment: CDR1 LGHNA and CDR2 YNFKEQ. The V end lost 0 bases, the J end lost 5 bases, and 11 bases lay between the germline ends. There are 15 residues in the CDR3. DNA for the CDR3: TGTGCCAGCAGCCAAGATCCAGGAACGGATCAGCCCCAGCATTTT. Translation: CASSQDPGTDQPQHF.

At least ten counts were recorded for this clonotype. The chain joins TRBV27 to TRBJ1-2; D is ambiguous. V lost 5 bases to trimming and J lost 4 bases, with 8 bases between them. CDR3 length equals 12 residues. Germline-derived CDR1 and CDR2 are MNHEY and SMNVEV (reference sequence). CDR3 DNA: TGTGCCAGCAGTGGCGGCAGCTATGGCTACACCTTC. Its protein product is CASSGGSYGYTF.

This chain connects TRBV6-5 to TRBJ2-5, with D perhaps TRBD1 (5 bases). Germline assignment: CDR1 MNHEY and CDR2 SVGAGI. The CDR3 runs 16 residues. Trimming stripped 8 bases from V and 2 bases from J, with 21 bases between. CDR3 DNA sequence: TGTGCCAGCTCAAACCACCGAAACAGGAGACAAGAGACCCAGTACTTC. Translation gives CASSNHRNRRQETQYF.

The rearrangement uses TRBV9 and TRBJ1-2, with a weak D call TRBD1 (5 bases). V dropped 0 bases and J dropped 8 bases, with 17 bases sitting between them. Germline V gene lookup returns CDR1 SGDLS and CDR2 YYNGEE. The CDR3 loop spans 15 amino acids. As DNA, the CDR3 is TGTGCCAGCAGCGTAGAGGCGGGGGTTGCAGGAGGCTACACCTTC. Translating gives CASSVEAGVAGGYTF.

This clonotype was observed a few times. This chain joins TRBV4-2 and TRBJ2-5; D is undetermined. Germline-derived CDR1 and CDR2 are LGHNA and YNFKEQ. CDR3 length: 14 amino acids. V shed 0 bases and J shed 5 bases, with 10 bases lying between them. The CDR3 sequence is CASSQDRTQETQYF. In DNA, the CDR3 is TGTGCCAGCAGCCAAGATCGGACCCAGGAGACCCAGTACTTC.

This clonotype turned up a few times. Here the CDR3 DNA reads TGTGCCAGCAGTCACAGGGGTGAAGCTTTCTTT. Translating it yields CASSHRGEAFF. The rearrangement joins TRBV12-3 or TRBV12-4 to TRBJ1-1; 7 positions match TRBD1. With 5 bases clipped from V and 7 bases from J, the junction kept 1 base outside the gene matches. The CDR3 is 11 residues long.

The sample holds a few counts of this clonotype. The chain has TRBV6-2 or TRBV6-3 and TRBJ2-7, with D possibly being TRBD1 (5 bases). Per germline, CDR1 MNHEY and CDR2 SVGEGT. The V end lost 6 bases, the J end lost 4 bases, and 13 bases lay between the germline ends. The CDR3 length is 13 residues. This chain's CDR3 is CASSDGHKYEQYV. CDR3 nucleotide sequence: TGTGCCAGCAGCGACGGACATAAGTACGAGCAGTACGTC.

This clonotype was seen repeatedly, ten times or more. The chain combines TRBV7-9 with TRBJ1-4; TRBD1 matches at 8 bases. Germline CDR1 is SEHNR and CDR2 is FQNEAQ (reference sequence). The trim removed 3 bases at V and 7 bases at J, leaving 4 bases unmatched. The CDR3 contains 14 residues. This CDR3 reads CASSLTGDGEKLFF. The CDR3 DNA reads TGTGCCAGCAGCTTGACAGGGGATGGTGAAAAACTGTTTTTT. The variable domain in full, with the rest retrieved from reference TRBV7-9 and TRBJ1-4, is DTGVSQNPRHKITKRGQNVTFRCDPISEHNRLYWYRQTLGQGPEFLTYFQNEAQLEKSRLLSDRFSAERPKGSFSTLEIQRTEQGDSAMYLCASSLTGDGEKLFFGSGTQLSVL.

This chain uses TRBV7-6 with TRBJ2-1, with 11 bases fitting TRBD2. The germline CDR1 and CDR2 sequences are SGHVS and FNYEAQ. Trimming removed 5 bases from V and 7 bases from J; junction bases left unmatched: 10. The CDR3 extends over 16 amino acids. The CDR3 reads CASSPSGSSGRNEQFF. In nucleotides, the CDR3 is TGTGCCAGCAGCCCAAGTGGATCTAGCGGGAGGAATGAGCAGTTCTTC.

The chain employs TRBV6-5 and TRBJ2-2; no firm D call. V was trimmed by 2 bases and J by 4 bases, leaving 5 bases between them. The CDR3 runs 13 residues. The germline CDR1 and CDR2 sequences are MNHEY and SVGAGI. CDR3 residues: CASSYPGTGELFF. For the CDR3, the DNA is TGTGCCAGCAGTTACCCCGGCACCGGGGAGCTGTTTTTT.

This clonotype was observed a few times. The gene calls are TRBV29-1 and TRBJ2-3; tentatively, D is TRBD2 (5 bases). The CDR3 is made up of 17 amino acids. Trimming took 7 bases from V and 1 from J, leaving 24 bases between them. Germline-derived CDR1 and CDR2 are SQVTM and ANQGSEA. CDR3 DNA: TGCAGCGCCGCGGACTTCAGGAGCCTTCCTCGCACAGATACGCAGTATTTT. It yields the protein CSAADFRSLPRTDTQYF.

The V gene is TRBV4-3, the J gene TRBJ2-5; 9 bases map to TRBD1. V gave up 0 bases and J gave up 4 bases; unmatched junction bases: 6. CDR3 length equals 16 residues. Germline loops: CDR1 LGHNA, CDR2 YSLEER. The chain's CDR3 is CASSQEWVQGAETQYF. Written as DNA, the CDR3 is TGCGCCAGCAGCCAAGAGTGGGTACAGGGGGCAGAGACCCAGTACTTC.

This clonotype was counted a few times. V is TRBV7-2 and J is TRBJ2-3; no definite D call. The length of the CDR3 is 17 residues. Germline V lookup: CDR1 SGHTA, CDR2 FQGNSA. V was clipped by 5 bases and J by 0 bases, with 18 bases between them. CDR3 region: CASSRPYSRLSTDTQYF. The CDR3 DNA is TGTGCCAGCAGCCGACCCTATAGCCGCCTTAGCACAGATACGCAGTATTTT.

This clonotype showed up many times. The chain recombines TRBV12-3 or TRBV12-4 with TRBJ2-3; D gene uncertain. V gave up 5 bases and J gave up 0 bases, with 9 bases separating them. The CDR3 totals 14 residues. This CDR3 is CASSKGSSTDTQYF. The CDR3 nucleotides read TGTGCCAGCAGTAAGGGCAGTAGCACAGATACGCAGTATTTT.

The chain has TRBV7-9 and TRBJ1-3, with 11 nucleotides matching TRBD1. Looked up from germline, CDR1 is SEHNR and CDR2 is FQNEAQ (reference sequence). There are 15 residues in the CDR3. The V segment lost 6 bases and the J segment 7 bases; nucleotides outside the gene matches: 8. CDR3 amino acids: CASSHAGTGGNTIYF. The CDR3, as DNA: TGTGCCAGCAGTCACGCCGGGACAGGGGGTAACACCATATATTTT.

The rearrangement joins TRBV2 to TRBJ1-2; unclear D gene. Between the trimmed V and J ends, which lost 9 bases and 3 bases, there was a span of 14 bases. This CDR3 spans 13 amino acids. The germline V gene has CDR1 SNHLY and CDR2 FYNNEI. The CDR3 nucleotides are TGTGCCAGGTCGCGGGGAGTCGACTATGGCTACACCTTC. Translated: CARSRGVDYGYTF.

This clonotype came up a few times. The chain couples TRBV28 to TRBJ2-5, with D maybe TRBD2 (5 bases). Germline loops: CDR1 MDHEN, CDR2 SYDVKM. The V end was cut by 2 bases, the J end by 0 bases, with 7 bases between. The CDR3 is made up of 14 amino acids. CDR3: CASSLPGDQETQYF. For the CDR3, the DNA is TGTGCCAGCAGTTTACCCGGGGACCAAGAGACCCAGTACTTC.

This clonotype was seen a handful of times. For the CDR3, the DNA is TGTGCCAGCAGCTTAGGGAGTTTGGGGTGGGAGACCCAGTACTTC. Its translation is CASSLGSLGWETQYF. The V and J genes are TRBV7-2 and TRBJ2-5; no firm D call. Germline loops: CDR1 SGHTA, CDR2 FQGNSA. V shed 1 base and J shed 5 bases, with 14 bases lying between them. This CDR3 is built from 15 residues. The full variable domain, with the rest looked up from reference TRBV7-2 and TRBJ2-5, is GAGVSQSPSNKVTEKGKDVELRCDPISGHTALYWYRQSLGQGLEFLIYFQGNSAPDKSGLPSDRFSAERTGGSVSTLTIQRTQQEDSAVYLCASSLGSLGWETQYFGPGTRLLVL.

This clonotype was counted between two and nine times. This chain links TRBV4-2 with TRBJ2-3; possible D gene TRBD2, 5 bases. V gave up 0 bases and J gave up 2 bases, with 9 bases separating them. CDR1 LGHNA and CDR2 YNFKEQ come from the germline V gene. This CDR3 region has 15 residues. This chain's CDR3 is CASSQESGYTDTQYF. In DNA form, the CDR3 reads TGTGCCAGCAGCCAAGAATCGGGGTACACAGATACGCAGTATTTT.

The chain has TRBV25-1 and TRBJ2-1; the match to TRBD1 covers 12 bases. The length of the CDR3 is 14 residues. Trimming removed 6 bases from V and 9 bases from J; junction bases left unmatched: 6. In germline, CDR1 is MGHDK, CDR2 SYGVNS. The CDR3 loop is CASSAGQGAGEQFF. DNA for the CDR3: TGTGCCAGCAGCGCGGGACAGGGGGCGGGTGAGCAGTTCTTC.

This clonotype was counted only a few times. This chain links TRBV9 with TRBJ2-1; TRBD1 aligns across 8 bases. This CDR3 is 14 amino acids long. V lost 5 bases to trimming and J lost 4 bases; unmatched junction nucleotides: 5. The germline V gene has CDR1 SGDLS and CDR2 YYNGEE. CDR3 sequence: CASSTGGAYNEQFF. In nucleotides, the CDR3 is TGTGCCAGCAGTACAGGGGGAGCTTACAATGAGCAGTTCTTC.